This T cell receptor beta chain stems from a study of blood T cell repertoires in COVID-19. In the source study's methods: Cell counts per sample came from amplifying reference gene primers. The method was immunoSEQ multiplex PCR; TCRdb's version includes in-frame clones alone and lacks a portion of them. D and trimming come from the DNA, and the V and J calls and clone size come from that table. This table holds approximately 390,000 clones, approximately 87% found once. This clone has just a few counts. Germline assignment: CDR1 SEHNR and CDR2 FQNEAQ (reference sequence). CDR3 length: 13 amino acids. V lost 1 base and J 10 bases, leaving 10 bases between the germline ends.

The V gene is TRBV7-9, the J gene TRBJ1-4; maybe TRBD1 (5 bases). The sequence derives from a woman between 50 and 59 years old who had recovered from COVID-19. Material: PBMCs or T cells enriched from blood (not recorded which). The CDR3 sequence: CASSLGTQGKLFF. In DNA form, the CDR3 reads TGTGCCAGCAGCTTAGGGACCCAGGGAAAACTGTTTTTT.